Shown below are 19 T cell receptor beta chains from a single sample sequenced in a study of shared clonotypes between healthy human individuals. Some clones are missing from TCRdb's copy, which holds only in-frame ones; the method was immunoSEQ multiplex PCR. Among some 1,100,000 clones listed, about 84% were seen once. The sequencing sample was made of memory CD4+ T cells from PBMCs. Subset given: CD45RA-negative fraction. Receptor source: a man aged 18 to 29 in good health. Some clones in this sample may be carry-over from other donors' samples.

In its sample, this clone was seen once. This chain links TRBV5-1 with TRBJ2-1, with D unresolved. The germline V gene encodes CDR1 SGHRS and CDR2 YFSETQ. V lost 0 bases to trimming and J lost 9 bases, with 7 bases between them. The CDR3 consists of 12 residues. The CDR3 spells CASSLDLLEQFF. In DNA form, the CDR3 reads TGCGCCAGCAGCTTGGACCTCCTTGAGCAGTTCTTC.

This clone showed up just once. This chain links TRBV4-2 with TRBJ1-2, with 12 bases fitting TRBD1. This CDR3 region has 15 residues. Germline values: CDR1 LGHNA, CDR2 YNFKEQ. V gave up 4 bases and J gave up 8 bases; unmatched junction bases: 8. The DNA of the CDR3 is TGTGCCAGCAGCCGGCCGGGACAGGGGGCGAAAGGCTACACCTTC. Its protein is CASSRPGQGAKGYTF.

The chain has TRBV7-2 and TRBJ2-5, with 7 bases identical to TRBD2. J was trimmed by 5 bases and V by 5 bases; bases with no gene match: 11. Germline V CDR1 and CDR2: SGHTA, FQGNSA. The CDR3 loop spans 15 amino acids. This CDR3 is CASSTRSGMVETQYF. CDR3 in DNA: TGTGCCAGCAGCACACGAAGCGGGATGGTGGAGACCCAGTACTTC. Variable domain in full (rest from reference TRBV7-2 and TRBJ2-5): GAGVSQSPSNKVTEKGKDVELRCDPISGHTALYWYRQSLGQGLEFLIYFQGNSAPDKSGLPSDRFSAERTGGSVSTLTIQRTQQEDSAVYLCASSTRSGMVETQYFGPGTRLLVL.

The gene calls are TRBV4-3 and TRBJ2-1; 9 bases are shared with TRBD2. V shed 0 bases and J 7 bases; nucleotides not matched to a gene: 7. The CDR3 sequence is 16 residues long. In germline, CDR1 is LGHNA, CDR2 YSLEER. CDR3 amino acids: CASSQELGGRGNEQFF. In nucleotides, the CDR3 is TGCGCCAGCAGCCAAGAGCTGGGCGGGAGGGGGAATGAGCAGTTCTTC.

The rearrangement uses TRBV21-1 and TRBJ1-1. TRBV21-1 is tagged as a pseudogene. The CDR3 is 16 residues long. The CDR3 sequence: CASSKAIPRGGTEAFF. DNA for the CDR3: TGTGCCAGCAGCAAAGCCATACCCCGGGGAGGCACTGAAGCTTTCTTT.

As concerns this clone: A much more abundant neighbour one base away suggests this may be a read error. This CDR3 is also generated by other DNA sequences in the sample. The chain employs TRBV28 and TRBJ2-3; D gene uncertain. Trimming stripped 2 bases from V and 4 bases from J, with 4 bases between. CDR3 length equals 12 residues. Looked up from germline, CDR1 is MDHEN and CDR2 is SYDVKM. CDR3 nucleotides: TGTGCCAGCAGTTTAGCGGCAGATACGCAGTATTTT. It is translated as CASSLAADTQYF.

The chain carries TRBV27 and TRBJ2-7; the match to TRBD2 covers 13 bases. Germline V gene sequence: CDR1 MNHEY, CDR2 SMNVEV (reference sequence). The V segment lost 2 bases and the J segment 4 bases; nucleotides outside the gene matches: 8. This CDR3 spans 17 amino acids. In nucleotides, the CDR3 is TGTGCCAGCAGTTTACTTACCCGGACTAGCGGGAGTTACGAGCAGTACTTC. Its translation: CASSLLTRTSGSYEQYF.

The gene calls are TRBV5-4 and TRBJ1-4, with 10 nucleotides matching TRBD1. CDR1 SGHNT and CDR2 YYREEE come from the germline V gene (reference sequence). With 3 bases clipped from V and 5 bases from J, the junction kept 4 bases outside the gene matches. The CDR3 is 15 amino acids. The CDR3 coding sequence is TGTGCCAGCAGCTGGGGACAGGGGCCAAATGAAAAACTGTTTTTT. It codes for CASSWGQGPNEKLFF.

The chain is built from TRBV9 and TRBJ2-4; the D gene is possibly TRBD1 (5 bases). V was shortened by 4 bases and J by 8 bases, with 10 bases between the two germline ends. The CDR3 extends over 12 amino acids. Germline V CDR1 and CDR2: SGDLS, YYNGEE. This CDR3 is CASSPQGDIQYF. In DNA, the CDR3 is TGTGCCAGCAGCCCCCAAGGGGACATTCAGTACTTC.

DNA of the CDR3: TGCGCCAGCAGCCCGGTAGGGAACACCGGGGAGCTGTTTTTT. Translating it yields CASSPVGNTGELFF. V gene TRBV5-1 combines with J gene TRBJ2-2, with D uncertain. In germline, CDR1 is SGHRS, CDR2 YFSETQ. The V and J ends lost 4 bases and 1 base respectively, with 8 bases between them. The CDR3 extends over 14 amino acids.

V usage is TRBV7-2 and J usage is TRBJ2-5; D not certain. The CDR3 length is 13 residues. CDR1 and CDR2 from the germline V gene are SGHTA and FQGNSA. The germline V and J ends were trimmed by 5 bases and 1 base, with 8 bases remaining between them. The CDR3 nucleotides read TGTGCCAGCAGCCCATACACCCAAGAGACCCAGTACTTC. Translation: CASSPYTQETQYF.

The chain couples TRBV23-1 to TRBJ1-2, with 7 positions matching TRBD1. TRBV23-1 is given ORF status, its function remaining uncertain. The CDR3 runs 14 residues. After removal of 4 bases from V and 8 bases from J, the junction contained 10 bases not matched to a gene. CDR3 bases: TGCGCCAGCAGTCGGAACCCGGGACAGCAAGGCTACACCTTC. As protein: CASSRNPGQQGYTF.

The rearrangement links TRBV4-2 to TRBJ2-1; 8 bases agree with TRBD1. Germline CDR1 and CDR2: LGHNA and YNFKEQ. V shed 1 base and J 7 bases; nucleotides not matched to a gene: 9. The CDR3 runs to 16 residues. The CDR3 DNA reads as TGTGCCAGCAGCCAAGGTTGGGCAGGGGGCTGGAATGAGCAGTTCTTC. Translation gives CASSQGWAGGWNEQFF.

This sequence joins TRBV28 and TRBJ1-3; no clear D gene. Trimming removed 3 bases from V and 5 bases from J, with 5 bases in between. This CDR3 spans 12 amino acids. Germline lookup yields CDR1 MDHEN and CDR2 SYDVKM. The CDR3, as DNA: TGTGCCAGCAGTTTGCGGAGAAACACCATATATTTT. This encodes CASSLRRNTIYF.

The chain has TRBV5-1 and TRBJ2-7, with D unresolved. Germline CDR1 reads SGHRS; CDR2 reads YFSETQ. The germline V and J ends were trimmed by 3 bases and 5 bases, with 12 bases remaining between them. The CDR3 consists of 13 residues. The CDR3 DNA is TGCGCCAGCAGCTATCAAGCGTCGGACGAGCAGTACTTC. It is translated as CASSYQASDEQYF.

The rearrangement links TRBV19 to TRBJ1-1, with D possibly matching TRBD1 (5 bases). Germline-derived CDR1 and CDR2 are LNHDA and SQIVND (reference sequence). CDR3 length equals 15 residues. V was trimmed by 1 base and J by 0 bases, leaving 9 bases between them. Written as DNA, the CDR3 is TGTGCCAGTAGTATAGGTAGGGACGTGAACACTGAAGCTTTCTTT. It specifies CASSIGRDVNTEAFF.

This chain links TRBV2 with TRBJ2-2; 7 bases align to TRBD2. CDR3 length: 15 residues. The germline V gene encodes CDR1 SNHLY and CDR2 FYNNEI. V was clipped by 11 bases and J by 3 bases; unmatched bases: 12. CDR3 in DNA: TGTGCCGGCCGAGTCCGGGACTACGACACCGGGGAGCTGTTTTTT. It yields the protein CAGRVRDYDTGELFF.

Concerning this clone itself: One junction end disagrees with the germline gene, perhaps due to a read error. CDR3 nucleotides: TGTGCCAGCACTGAAAGGGGGAATTTTGGCAATCAGCCCCAGCATTTT. Amino acids: CASTERGNFGNQPQHF. This chain joins TRBV6-1 and TRBJ1-5, with D possibly being TRBD1 (6 bases). The CDR3 spans 16 residues. From germline, CDR1 is MNHNS and CDR2 SASEGT.

The chain joins TRBV5-1 to TRBJ2-7, with TRBD1 identical over 8 bases. Germline loops: CDR1 SGHRS, CDR2 YFSETQ. This CDR3 spans 14 amino acids. V shed 4 bases and J 3 bases; nucleotides not matched to a gene: 6. The CDR3 reads CASSGTGPVYEQYF. The CDR3 nucleotides are TGCGCCAGCAGCGGGACAGGACCTGTCTACGAGCAGTACTTC.